This TCR beta chain was sequenced in a study of T cell responses to AZD1222 COVID-19 vaccine. The assay was immunoSEQ multiplex PCR, and TCRdb's table has in-frame clones only and misses some. The sample includes over 150,000 clones, approximately 86% of them seen just once. This CDR3 contains 14 residues. V lost 0 bases to trimming and J lost 2 bases, with 8 bases between them. Germline V gene data show CDR1 as SQVTM and CDR2 as ANQGSEA. The sequencing used peripheral blood, collected 28 days after the second AZD1222 dose. The receptor's source is an adult who received the AZD1222 COVID-19 vaccine. This rearrangement joins TRBV29-1 to TRBJ2-1; possible D gene TRBD2, 6 bases. Written as DNA, the CDR3 is TGCAGCGTTGAAGACCCGGGGGCCTACAATGAGCAGTTCTTC. Protein product: CSVEDPGAYNEQFF.